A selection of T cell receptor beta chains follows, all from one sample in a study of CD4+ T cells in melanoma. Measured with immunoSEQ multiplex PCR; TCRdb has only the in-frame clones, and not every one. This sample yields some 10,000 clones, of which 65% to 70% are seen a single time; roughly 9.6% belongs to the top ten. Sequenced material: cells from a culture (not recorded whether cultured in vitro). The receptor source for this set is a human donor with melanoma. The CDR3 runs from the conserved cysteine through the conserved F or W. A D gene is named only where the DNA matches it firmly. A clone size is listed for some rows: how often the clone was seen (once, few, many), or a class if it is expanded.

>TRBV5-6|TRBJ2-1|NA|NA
TGTGCCAGCAGCGCGGCCGGAATGGGTGAGCAGTTCTTC
CASSAAGMGEQFF
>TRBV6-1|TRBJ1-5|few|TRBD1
TGTGCCAGCAGTGACTACAGGGGCATCAATCAGCCCCAGCATTTT
CASSDYRGINQPQHF
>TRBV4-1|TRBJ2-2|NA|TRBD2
TGCGCCAGCAGCCAAGGTCCTAGCGGGCCGAACACCGGGGAGCTGTTTTTT
CASSQGPSGPNTGELFF
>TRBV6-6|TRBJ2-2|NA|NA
TGTGCCAGCCAAGGAGGGGTGGGCACCGGGGAGCTGTTTTTT
CASQGGVGTGELFF
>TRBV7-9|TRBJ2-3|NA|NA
TGTGCCAGCACCCACCGAAGCTCAGATACGCAGTATTTT
CASTHRSSDTQYF
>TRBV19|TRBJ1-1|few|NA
TGTGCCAGTAGTTGGCTTAGGGATACTGAAGCTTTCTTT
CASSWLRDTEAFF
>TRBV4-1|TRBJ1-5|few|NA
TGCGCCAGCAGCTCCCGGGGGGGGAACGGTGGCAATCAGCCCCAGCATTTT
CASSSRGGNGGNQPQHF
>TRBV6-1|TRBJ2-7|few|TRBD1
TGTGCCAGCAGGGACAGGATCTACGAGCAGTACTTC
CASRDRIYEQYF
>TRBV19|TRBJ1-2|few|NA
TGTGCCAGTAGTATTCCTTTAGCGGCCCATGGCTACACCTTC
CASSIPLAAHGYTF
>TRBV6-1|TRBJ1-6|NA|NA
TGTGCCAGCGGGGACGGTTATAATTCACCCCTCCACTTT
CASGDGYNSPLHF
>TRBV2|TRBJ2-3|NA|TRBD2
TGTGCCAGCAGGGGACTAGCGGGGGCCACAGATACGCAGTATTTT
CASRGLAGATDTQYF
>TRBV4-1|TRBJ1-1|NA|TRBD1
TGCGCCAGCAGCCCAACCGGGACAGGGAGGGCTGAAGCTTTCTTT
CASSPTGTGRAEAFF
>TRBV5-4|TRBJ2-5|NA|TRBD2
TGTGCCAGCAGCCGCGGGGGGGCGGGGGAGACCCAGTACTTC
CASSRGGAGETQYF
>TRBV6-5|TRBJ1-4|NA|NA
TGTGCCGCCGGAGAGGTCTCAACTAATGAAAAACTGTTTTTT
CAAGEVSTNEKLFF
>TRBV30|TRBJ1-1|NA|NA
TGTGCCTGGAGTCTCCAGGTGAAGGGTGAAGCTTTCTTT
CAWSLQVKGEAFF
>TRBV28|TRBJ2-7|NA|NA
TGTGCCAGCAGTTTCAGGGGGGGCACCCCTCCGAAGTACTTC
CASSFRGGTPPKYF
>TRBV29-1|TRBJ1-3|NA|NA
TGCAGCGTGGCTAGGGGGGGCCCCTCTGGAAACACCATATATTTT
CSVARGGPSGNTIYF
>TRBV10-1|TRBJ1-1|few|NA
TGCGCCAGCCGCTGGCCCCGAGAAGCTTTCTTT
CASRWPREAFF
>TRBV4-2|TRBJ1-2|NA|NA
TGTGCCAGCAGCCCCGACAGTAACTATGGCTACACCTTC
CASSPDSNYGYTF
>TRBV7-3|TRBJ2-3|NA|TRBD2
TGTGCCAGCAGCTTAGGGGGGGGTGTTACGCAGTATTTT
CASSLGGGVTQYF
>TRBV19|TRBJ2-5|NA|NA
TGTGCCAGTAGGGCGGTACAGGTCGGGTCGGAGACCCAGTACTTC
CASRAVQVGSETQYF
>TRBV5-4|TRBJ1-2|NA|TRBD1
TGTGCCAGCAGCTTGGGTGGGCCAGGGGGCGCGAAGATGTATGGCTACACCTTC
CASSLGGPGGAKMYGYTF
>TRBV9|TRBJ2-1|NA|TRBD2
TGTGCCAGCAGCCCCAGGGAGCGGGGGGGTCATGAGCAGTTCTTC
CASSPRERGGHEQFF
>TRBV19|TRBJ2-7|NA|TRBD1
TGTGCCAGTAGTATAACGGGGCAGGGGGCGATGAAGCAGTACTTC
CASSITGQGAMKQYF
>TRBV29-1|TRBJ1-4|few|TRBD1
TGCAGCGGCATGGGACAGGGTAGCGAAAAACTGTTTTTT
CSGMGQGSEKLFF
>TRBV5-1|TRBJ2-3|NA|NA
TGCGCCAGCAGCTTTCTAGGAGGGAGCACAGATACGCAGTATTTT
CASSFLGGSTDTQYF
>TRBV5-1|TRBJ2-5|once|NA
TGCGCCAGCAGCTTGGCGCCCCCAGGGACTCACGAGACCCAGTACTTC
CASSLAPPGTHETQYF
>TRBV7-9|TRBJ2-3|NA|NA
TGTGCCAGCAGCCCTTGGTCGACCTCCGGGGCCACAGATACGCAGTATTTT
CASSPWSTSGATDTQYF
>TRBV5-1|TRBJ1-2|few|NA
TGCGCCAGCAGCCCGACACCCCAGGAACAGAATGGCTACACCTTC
CASSPTPQEQNGYTF
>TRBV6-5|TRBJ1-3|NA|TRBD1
TGTGCCAGCAGCAGACAGGGCCGCTCTGGAAACACCATATATTTT
CASSRQGRSGNTIYF
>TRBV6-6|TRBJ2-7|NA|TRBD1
TGTGCCACCATACAGGGGAAGGCCGCCTACGAGCAGTACTTC
CATIQGKAAYEQYF
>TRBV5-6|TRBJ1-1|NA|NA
TGTGCCAGCAGCTTACAGGGTGGGAACACTGAAGCTTTCTTT
CASSLQGGNTEAFF
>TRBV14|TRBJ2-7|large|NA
TGTGCCAGCAGCCAAGTTTGGAGGGGGCGCTTGGCCGAGCAGTACTTC
CASSQVWRGRLAEQYF
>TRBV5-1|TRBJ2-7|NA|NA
TGCGCCAGTGGAAGTGGGGGCCCCACTTACGAGCAGTACTTC
CASGSGGPTYEQYF
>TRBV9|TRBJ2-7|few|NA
TGTGCCAGCAGCGTAGCAATATCGTCCGAGCAGTACTTC
CASSVAISSEQYF
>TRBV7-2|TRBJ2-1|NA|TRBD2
TGTGCCAGCAGAATGGGACTAGCGGGGTTCAATGAGCAGTTCTTC
CASRMGLAGFNEQFF
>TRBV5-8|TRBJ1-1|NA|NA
TGTGCCAGCAGCCCCTGGGTCCACACTGAAGCTTTCTTT
CASSPWVHTEAFF
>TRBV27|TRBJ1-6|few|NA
TGTGCCAGCAGTTTCAGGGAGGGTTCACCCCTCCACTTT
CASSFREGSPLHF
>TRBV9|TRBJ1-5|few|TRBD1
TGTGCCAGCAGCCCCGGGGCAGGGGGTAGCAATCAGCCCCAGCATTTT
CASSPGAGGSNQPQHF
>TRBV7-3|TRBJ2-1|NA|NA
TGTGCCAGCAGCTTAGGGGCGAGTAGCGCAAATGAGCAGTTCTTC
CASSLGASSANEQFF
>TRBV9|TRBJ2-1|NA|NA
TGTGCCAGCAGCGTAGGGAATTCCGGGGGCGGCTCCTACAATGAGCAGTTCTTC
CASSVGNSGGGSYNEQFF